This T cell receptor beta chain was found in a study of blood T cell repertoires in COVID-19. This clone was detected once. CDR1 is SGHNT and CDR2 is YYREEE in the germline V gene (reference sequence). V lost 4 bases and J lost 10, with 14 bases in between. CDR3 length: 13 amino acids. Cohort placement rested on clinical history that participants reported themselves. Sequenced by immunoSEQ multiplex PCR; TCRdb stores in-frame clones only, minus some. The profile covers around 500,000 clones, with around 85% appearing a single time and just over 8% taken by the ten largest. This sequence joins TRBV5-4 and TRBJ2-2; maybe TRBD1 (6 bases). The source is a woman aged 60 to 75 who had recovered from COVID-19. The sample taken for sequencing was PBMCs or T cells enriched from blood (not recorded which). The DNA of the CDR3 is TGTGCCAGCAGCCCTATGGACAGCGAGGAGCTGTTTTTT. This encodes CASSPMDSEELFF.